Detailed here is one T cell receptor (beta chain). This record comes from a study of T-cell memory formation after mild COVID-19. Trimming cost V 0 bases and J 4 bases, with 15 bases left between them. CDR3 length equals 17 residues. CDR1 and CDR2 from the germline V gene are LGHNA and YSLEER. Libraries for TCRalpha and TCRbeta carried sample barcodes and unique molecular identifiers via 5'RACE. TCRdb ran MiXCR on the 5' RACE reads and lists one entry per CDR3 protein. The sample records around 110,000 distinct CDR3 sequences, 13% to 15% being singletons. The receptor's source is a young man who had mild COVID-19 (a few samples of this study predate the infection). Cell type and time point are not known. Sample: PBMCs or a T cell subset sorted from them (not recorded which). The chain has TRBV4-3 and TRBJ2-2; D is unresolved. The CDR3 bases are TGCGCCAGCAGCCAAGATCTTTTTGCTCGGCCCACCGGGGAGCTGTTTTTT. Translating gives CASSQDLFARPTGELFF.